Below, 13 T cell receptor beta chains from the same sample are listed, as sequenced in a study of sequential checkpoint blockade in melanoma. Sequencing was performed with immunoSEQ multiplex PCR; in TCRdb, only in-frame clones are kept and a portion is missing. The repertoire consists of fewer than 20,000 clones, with approximately 58% occurring once and the leading ten covering 15% to 20%. Treatment described: randomized to nivolumab then ipilimumab (arm A) or the reverse (arm B). Here the sequenced sample was CD8+ T cells sorted from blood (inferred from file names), taken from a patient given nivolumab and ipilimumab in sequence. The receptors were gathered from a human donor with melanoma.

This sequence joins TRBV7-9 and TRBJ1-3, with TRBD1 identical over 12 bases. Germline lookup yields CDR1 SEHNR and CDR2 FQNEAQ (reference sequence). With 3 bases clipped from V and 4 bases from J, the junction kept 7 bases outside the gene matches. The CDR3 runs to 17 residues. This chain's CDR3 is CASSLGDRGLIGNTIYF. CDR3 nucleotides: TGTGCCAGCAGCTTGGGGGACAGGGGGCTGATCGGAAACACCATATATTTT.

By proportion, this clone is medium-sized (0.01 to 0.1%). CDR3 sequence reads: CASSISSADGYTF. In DNA form, the CDR3 reads TGTGCCAGTAGTATCTCCAGCGCTGATGGCTACACCTTC. The chain is built from TRBV19 and TRBJ1-2; D is ambiguous. The length of the CDR3 is 13 residues. V was clipped by 3 bases and J by 6 bases, with 11 bases between them. Germline-derived CDR1 and CDR2 are LNHDA and SQIVND (reference sequence).

The V and J genes are TRBV6-5 and TRBJ2-7, with 8 bases aligning to TRBD2. Germline loops: CDR1 MNHEY, CDR2 SVGAGI. This CDR3 spans 15 amino acids. Trimming took 6 bases from V and 0 from J; bases not matched to a gene: 7. The CDR3 coding sequence is TGTGCCAGCAGCAAAGAGCGGGAGTACTCCTACGAGCAGTACTTC. Translated: CASSKEREYSYEQYF.

The gene calls are TRBV18 and TRBJ2-7; 11 bases map to TRBD2. The CDR3 contains 15 residues. Germline V gives CDR1 KGHSH, CDR2 LQKENI. The V segment lost 5 bases and the J segment 5 bases; nucleotides outside the gene matches: 8. The CDR3 DNA follows: TGTGCCAGCTCATCTTGGACTAGCGGGTCCAACGAGCAGTACTTC. The encoded protein is CASSSWTSGSNEQYF.

CDR3 DNA: TGTGCCGGCGAGGACAGCAATAATTCACCCCTCCACTTT. It codes for CAGEDSNNSPLHF. The chain joins TRBV30 to TRBJ1-6, with a possible D match to TRBD1 (6 bases). The V end was cut by 8 bases, the J end by 5 bases, with 13 bases between. This CDR3 contains 13 residues. CDR1 and CDR2 from the germline V gene are GTSNPN and SVGIG (reference sequence).

V and J are TRBV5-6 and TRBJ1-2, with a possible D match to TRBD1 (5 bases). CDR1 and CDR2 from the germline V gene are SGHDT and YYEEEE. V lost 2 bases to trimming and J lost 4 bases, with 9 bases between them. This CDR3 has 13 residues. Written as DNA, the CDR3 is TGTGCCAGCAGCTTCGGGGGGGGCTATGGCTACACCTTC. Its translation: CASSFGGGYGYTF.

The chain joins TRBV27 to TRBJ2-7; D is ambiguous. The CDR3 sequence is 14 residues long. CDR1 is MNHEY and CDR2 is SMNVEV in the germline V gene (reference sequence). Trimming removed 5 bases from V and 3 bases from J, with 14 bases in between. CDR3: CASSPGLNLYEQYF. The CDR3, as DNA: TGTGCCAGCAGTCCGGGTCTCAACCTCTACGAGCAGTACTTC.

This clone was seen only once. This chain connects TRBV11-2 to TRBJ2-7, with a tentative D call TRBD2 (6 bases). Germline values: CDR1 SGHAT, CDR2 FQNNGV. The CDR3 sequence is 14 residues long. The germline V and J ends were trimmed by 5 bases and 2 bases, with 13 bases remaining between them. The CDR3 region is CASSPEGFPYEQYF. The CDR3 nucleotides are TGTGCCAGCAGCCCGGAGGGATTCCCCTACGAGCAGTACTTC.

The sample holds a few counts of this clone. The chain employs TRBV5-4 and TRBJ2-7; 8 nucleotides agree with TRBD2. The CDR3 runs to 14 residues. Trimming took 1 base from V and 0 from J; bases not matched to a gene: 0. Germline-derived CDR1 and CDR2 are SGHNT and YYREEE (reference sequence). The CDR3 region has the DNA TGTGCCAGCAGCTTGAGCGGGAGCTCCTACGAGCAGTACTTC. Its translation: CASSLSGSSYEQYF.

This rearrangement joins TRBV11-3 to TRBJ2-1; 9 bases agree with TRBD1. V shed 4 bases, J shed 6 bases, and the junction held 10 bases outside the gene matches. CDR1 is SGHNT, CDR2 YENEEA, per germline. This CDR3 region has 16 residues. The DNA for the CDR3 is TGTGCCAGCAGCTCAGTTAGACAGGGGGAATTCAATGAGCAGTTCTTC. As protein: CASSSVRQGEFNEQFF. The whole variable domain, filled in from reference TRBV11-3 and TRBJ2-1, reads EAGVVQSPRYKIIEKKQPVAFWCNPISGHNTLYWYLQNLGQGPELLIRYENEEAVDDSQLPKDRFSAERLKGVDSTLKIQPAELGDSAVYLCASSSVRQGEFNEQFFGPGTRLTVL.

A few counts support this clone. This sequence joins TRBV6-5 and TRBJ2-1; D possibly corresponds to TRBD2 (7 bases). Germline V CDR1 and CDR2: MNHEY, SVGAGI. This CDR3 is 15 amino acids long. With 6 bases removed from V and 4 bases from J, the gap between germline ends came to 16 bases. CDR3: CASRPFGGHYNEQFF. Here the CDR3 DNA reads TGTGCCAGCAGACCCTTCGGGGGGCATTACAATGAGCAGTTCTTC.

This sequence joins TRBV7-9 and TRBJ2-1, with TRBD2 matching over 8 bases. The CDR3 has 14 residues. The trim removed 2 bases at V and 6 bases at J, leaving 3 bases unmatched. CDR1 and CDR2 from the germline V gene are SEHNR and FQNEAQ (reference sequence). The DNA of the CDR3 is TGTGCCAGCAGCTTAACGGGGGGGCTCAATGAGCAGTTCTTC. This translates into CASSLTGGLNEQFF.

The CDR3 region is CASSFTATRFGNQPQHF. CDR3 bases: TGTGCCAGCAGTTTTACGGCCACGAGGTTCGGCAATCAGCCCCAGCATTTT. This chain connects TRBV28 to TRBJ1-5, with no clear D. The CDR3 runs to 17 residues. Germline V gives CDR1 MDHEN, CDR2 SYDVKM. The V end was cut by 3 bases, the J end by 2 bases, with 17 bases between.